This T cell receptor (beta chain) derives from a study of PD-L1 blockade in urothelial cancer. Study background: Most patients, about 85% of the roughly 29, were males with bladder-origin cancer. Blood was evaluated 3 weeks (second dose) and 6 weeks after therapy began. Overall study results and limits: Pretreatment blood TCR clonality under the median forecast improved survival. Durable-benefit patients expanded tumor-associated blood clones more at 3 weeks.

V dropped 3 bases and J dropped 10 bases, with 17 bases sitting between them. Germline V gene data show CDR1 as KGHSH and CDR2 as LQKENI. CDR3 length equals 14 residues. Profiling relied on immunoSEQ multiplex PCR, and the TCRdb table lists in-frame clones only, not all of them. The repertoire includes approximately 39,000 clones, 85% of them detected once, and roughly 15% sits in the top ten. As for this clone: Its matching antigen is unknown.

Time point: pretreatment peripheral blood. This clonotype was obtained from a man aged 80 or over with urothelial cancer. The sequences come from PBMCs, collected around atezolizumab (anti-PD-L1) treatment. J is TRBJ2-3 and V is TRBV18; D is perhaps TRBD1 (6 bases). The CDR3 sequence: CASSPVTGQGSQYF. The CDR3, as DNA: TGTGCCAGCTCACCCGTGACAGGTCAGGGGTCGCAGTATTTT.